The source of this T cell receptor (beta chain) is a study of blood T cell repertoires in COVID-19. Across the study: The United States, Italy and Spain supplied acute and convalescent COVID-19 samples. Sample material is recorded as cDNA or gDNA derived from T cells, B-cell-depleted T cells, or PBMCs.

As handled by the study authors: Amplifying reference gene primers gave estimates of nucleated cell counts. The protocol was immunoSEQ multiplex PCR, while the TCRdb copy is restricted to in-frame clones and leaves out a portion. V and J calls and clone size are those listed in that table; D and trimming were worked out from the DNA. This table has around 75,000 clones, roughly 91% appearing once. Unmatched junction bases numbered 9, after V lost 8 bases and J lost 6 bases. The germline CDR1 and CDR2 sequences are SGDLS and YYNGEE. CDR3 size: 14 residues. The sequenced sample was peripheral blood. This rearrangement joins TRBV9 to TRBJ2-2, with 8 bases matching TRBD1. The sequence was collected from a human donor in a cohort sampled during active COVID-19. CDR3 in amino acids: CASRQGYRAGELFF. DNA of the CDR3: TGTGCCAGTAGACAGGGGTATAGGGCCGGGGAGCTGTTTTTT.